This paragraph reports one T cell receptor (beta chain). There is no known antigen for this receptor. No much larger clone is present one base from it, and per-base qualities are unavailable. The receptor library was made with the immunoSEQ multiplex PCR assay. A mixture of 60 forward primers for TCR Vbeta segments and 13 reverse primers for TCR Jbeta segments was used in the multiplex PCR. A multiplex PCR assay on genomic DNA amplified the CDR3 region of rearranged TCR beta genes. The Illumina HiSeq System was used to sequence the amplified TCR beta libraries as 87-base-pair reads. The original methods were these. Across the 670 or so repertoires, a later analysis counted around 80 million unique TCR beta chains, some 11 million of which were shared by at least two donors. To remove PCR and sequencing errors, raw reads were error-corrected and collapsed into unique sequences using a nearest-neighbor algorithm that merged closely related sequences. Alignment of CDR3 sequences to IMGT reference sequences was used to assign V, D and J gene segments. For a sequence to be retained, a match of at least six nucleotides to both a V gene segment and a J gene segment was required. A rearrangement was called productive if the CDR3 had no stop codons and remained in frame with V and J, and every other rearrangement was called non-productive. Following IMGT convention, CDR3 was defined as the stretch from the second conserved V-encoded cysteine up to the conserved J-encoded phenylalanine. The earlier analysis of more than 450 of the donors excluded sequences that lacked an unambiguous match to a single V gene segment. An earlier analysis of 550 to 650 of the donors classified V segments as functional when productive rearrangements were above 56.7% and as segregating when the standard deviation between donors was above 5%. To diagnose cytomegalovirus status from the catalog of TCR beta chain sequences, a statistical classification framework was built. In a later analysis, V and J genes were assigned by comparing TCR nucleotide sequences against IMGT/GENE-DB human TR gene sequences. A later analysis assigned CDR3 sequences and most-parsimonious VDJ recombination scenarios with the TCRdist pipeline. A later analysis defined each TCR beta chain by its CDR3 amino acid sequence plus V-gene family, and excluded reads lacking a unique V-gene family. In a later analysis, approximately 590 highly shared, low-generation-probability nucleotide sequences were removed to address suspected cross-contamination and a sequencing artifact. For each public chain, a later analysis derived a clonal expansion index from normalized ranks of inferred template counts within each repertoire. Generation probabilities in a later analysis came from a VDJ recombination model fitted to out-of-frame rearrangements, and those results were checked against IGoR. Hypergeometric tests were used in a later analysis to score TCR-TCR, TCR-HLA and TCR-CMV co-occurrence, with a repertoire-size bias correction applied to the TCR pairs. A later analysis estimated false discovery rates by permuting HLA or CMV assignments 20 times. In a later analysis, co-occurring TCRs were grouped using DBSCAN, with TCRdist sequence similarity added in when clustering inside HLA-allele-positive subsets. Repertoires with fewer than 30,000 or more than 120,000 public chains were left out of co-occurrence clustering, as were four to six repertoires with anomalous nucleotide sharing. Entries here come from immuneACCESS through TCRdb and include only in-frame sequences with V and J called. Some clones fail to appear in such tables; in the studies checked, an unresolved V gene covers under half of the shortfall, and the cause of the remainder is unknown. The D gene and trimming were derived from the DNA, and the V and J assignments and clone size from that table. This sample gives some 130,000 clones in total; roughly three quarters of them show up just once. Roughly 1% of the sample is in the top ten clones.

The cohort comprised around 700 healthy bone marrow donors. At the time of sampling, all cohort members were nominally healthy, though unrecorded immune exposures were likely present. The donor was CMV seronegative and was included in the group of several hundred seronegative cohort members. Each donor provided a peripheral blood sample, and peripheral blood mononuclear cells were used for TCR beta sequencing. Genomic DNA was extracted from the blood cell samples with the Qiagen DNeasy Blood Extraction Kit. The entry originates in a study of cytomegalovirus exposure and HLA in healthy donors (dated by TCRdb to 2015 to 2018). For the wider study: According to an earlier analysis of several hundred of the donors, some 180 million T cells yielded some 120 million unique TCR beta sequences and 250 to 350 Gb of sequence data. Rather than drawing on any new phenotypic data, the later analysis identified candidate immune exposures from TCR beta sequences and the way those sequences occurred across donors. To decide whether each TCR beta V gene segment behaved as functional or pseudogenic, an earlier analysis of some 600 of the donors relied on high-throughput TCR beta sequencing. Both class I and class II loci were covered by HLA typing, at four-digit resolution. Among around 400 genotyped donors of the cohort, an average of roughly 240,000 unique TCR beta nucleotide sequences were sequenced per donor, about a sixth of them non-productive. The study profiled the T cell repertoires of hundreds of subjects by immunosequencing and related them to cytomegalovirus serostatus. A later analysis re-examined previously published TCR beta repertoires from 500 to 700 donors and added high-resolution HLA genotyping to investigate patterns of TCR occurrence. To predict cytomegalovirus infection status, the study combined high-throughput TCR immunosequencing, statistical association of individual TCRs with disease status, and machine learning. Along with the approximately 670-subject first cohort, a separate validation cohort of over a hundred different subjects was used. Several DR-DQ haplotypes were handled as single units for association and clustering because linkage in the cohort was strong. An early release covering some 640 HLA-typed donors comprised roughly 300 gigabases of sequencing data and tens of millions of unique TCR sequences. The number of donors typed differed by locus, with about 620-630 for A, B, C, DRB1 and DQB1, 522 for DQA1, over 600 for DPA1, and over 400 for DPB1. A later genetic analysis took genome-wide SNP genotypes for about 55% of the 666 donors and used that subset as a discovery cohort. The study was designed to test whether signatures of past pathogen exposure could be identified by cataloging public T cell receptors. Every repertoire in the discovery cohort had been generated on one and the same sequencing platform. Of the approximately 400 genotyped donors, over 70% fell in the genetic ancestry cluster associated with self-reported Caucasian donors. Donor age, sex, ethnicity and CMV serostatus were compiled alongside the repertoire data. What the research found in general, with its limitations: Some IMGT-functional V segments, including TRBV6-2 and TRBV6-3, could not be told apart with the 87-base-pair reads, so those segments were excluded. In a later analysis, around 17,000 TCR beta sequences were associated with specific HLA alleles at a false discovery rate of 0.05. In vitro tests confirmed that a few of the cytomegalovirus-associated TCR beta chains recognize cytomegalovirus antigens. The presence/absence analyses assumed that sequencing depth was roughly uniform across donors, and that assumption may not be true. A later analysis reported that several top co-occurrence clusters appeared linked to parvovirus B19, influenza, CMV and Epstein-Barr virus. Most TCR sequences were seen in very few donors, while some public TCRs were found in many individuals. The study listed 170 or so TCR beta chains as associated with cytomegalovirus. A further reported finding was that TCR beta sequences accurately predicted the HLA-A and HLA-B alleles for most subjects in the first cohort. In a later analysis, TCR association rates were found to vary across HLA loci, with the most associated TCRs seen for DRB1 alleles and the fewest for HLA-C alleles. In this cohort, only TCR beta chains were sequenced, and detectable features were limited by the absence of alpha or paired-chain data. In both the original and validation cohorts, the classifier was reported to diagnose cytomegalovirus status with high specificity and sensitivity. An association between a missense DCLRE1C variant and V-gene and J-gene trimming of TCR beta chains was found in a later genetic analysis and replicated in an independent cohort. When HLA alleles, especially DR and DQ, strongly co-occurred, TCR associations were difficult to assign to individual alleles. According to a later genetic analysis, donors in an Asian-associated ancestry cluster had fewer N-insertions in productive TCRs than the roughly 660-donor mean. Because HLA typing was missing for some donors at each locus, association tests included only the typed subset. The only immune exposure information available for the cohort was CMV serostatus. A group of highly shared sequence variants was considered likely to be a technical artifact of the sequencing pipeline. Roughly 17 rarely observed V segments, including chromosome 9 orphons, were excluded from the earlier analysis of a few hundred of the donors because counts were too low. Compared with equally common non-associated chains, HLA-associated TCR beta chains in a later analysis were more clonally expanded and had lower generation probabilities. Correlated functional status among segregating V segments might be attributable to linkage disequilibrium, but an unknown experimental factor could not be ruled out. According to a later analysis, most CMV-associated TCR beta chains appeared to be HLA-restricted, and the HLA associations seemed to be driven largely by CMV exposure. The authors suggested that the approach could potentially be generalized to other disease states and immunological phenotypes. In an earlier analysis of more than 450 of the donors, most TCR beta V segments were observed in productive rearrangements about 87% or about 30% of the time, broadly matching IMGT annotations.

V is cut back by 0 bases and J by 4 bases, with 14 bases in the junction unmatched. CDR1 and CDR2 are drawn from the germline V gene: SGDLS, YYNGEE. The CDR3 runs 18 residues from the cysteine to the phenylalanine. The CDR3 DNA has 54 bases and is translated from base 1. This receptor was identified in a woman in her sixties or seventies in good health and CMV-seronegative. Recombination linked TRBV9 to TRBJ2-7; 9 central bases correspond to TRBD2. The specimen sequenced was PBMCs. Here the CDR3 is given as CASSVGGSSGTSLYEQYF. Read as DNA, the sequence is TGTGCCAGCAGCGTAGGGGGTTCGTCCGGGACTAGCCTATACGAGCAGTACTTC.